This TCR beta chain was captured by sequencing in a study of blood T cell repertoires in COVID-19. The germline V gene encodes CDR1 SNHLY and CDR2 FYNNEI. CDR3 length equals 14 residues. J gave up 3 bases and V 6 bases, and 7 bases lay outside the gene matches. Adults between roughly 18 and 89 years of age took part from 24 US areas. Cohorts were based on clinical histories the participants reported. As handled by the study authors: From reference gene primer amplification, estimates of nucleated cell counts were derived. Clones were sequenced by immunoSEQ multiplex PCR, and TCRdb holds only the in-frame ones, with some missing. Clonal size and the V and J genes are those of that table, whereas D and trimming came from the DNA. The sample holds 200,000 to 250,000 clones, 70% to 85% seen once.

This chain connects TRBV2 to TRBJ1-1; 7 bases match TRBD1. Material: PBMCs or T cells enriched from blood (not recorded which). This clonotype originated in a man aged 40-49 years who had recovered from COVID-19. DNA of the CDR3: TGTGCCAGCAGCCACGACAGGGAAGACACTGAAGCTTTCTTT. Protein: CASSHDREDTEAFF.